This TCR beta chain was identified in a study of OX40 agonist ivuxolimab in advanced cancers. Profiled with immunoSEQ multiplex PCR; TCRdb holds only in-frame clones, not every one. This table has tens of thousands of clones, approximately 85% appearing once. The V gene's germline CDR1 is MNHNY and CDR2 SVGAGI (reference sequence). The ends lost 5 bases at V and 7 bases at J; junction bases unmatched: 4. The CDR3 consists of 14 residues. The sequence came from an adult with an advanced solid tumor such as melanoma, head and neck, liver or kidney cancer. The source was CD4+ or CD8+ T cells sorted from blood, collected in a trial of the OX40 agonist ivuxolimab. This chain links TRBV6-6 with TRBJ2-1; 11 positions agree with TRBD2. CDR3 sequence reads: CASSGLAGRNEQFF. The CDR3 DNA sequence: TGTGCCAGCAGTGGACTAGCGGGTAGAAATGAGCAGTTCTTC.